The sequence of this T cell receptor beta chain was determined in a study of T-cell reconstitution after alpha-beta-depleted transplantation in children. This clonotype was observed at least ten times. Researchers prepared the TCRbeta library using unique molecular identifiers, the study reports. Each CDR3 protein is one row after TCRdb ran MiXCR on the PCR reads. The repertoire consists of hundreds of thousands of distinct CDR3 sequences, with around a sixth occurring once and the leading ten covering 1.1%. The CDR3 loop spans 15 amino acids. The V and J ends lost 3 bases and 4 bases respectively, with 14 bases between them.

The specimen comprised PBMCs from the stem cell graft donor, sampled from the stem cell graft. The V call is TRBV12-3 or TRBV12-4, the J call TRBJ2-3, with D possibly being TRBD1 (6 bases). The receptor was derived from a human donor who donated a stem cell graft to a child with acute myeloid leukemia. The CDR3 region is CASSFYRAGADTQYF. The CDR3, as DNA: TGTGCCAGCAGTTTTTACAGGGCGGGCGCAGATACGCAGTATTTT.